These 23 T cell receptor beta chains came from one sample sequenced in a study of T-cell memory formation after mild COVID-19. MiXCR, applied by TCRdb to the 5' RACE reads, yields one record per CDR3 protein. The table lists around 320,000 distinct CDR3 sequences, 19% of them singletons. Input material: PBMCs or a T cell subset sorted from them (not recorded which). The receptor set was obtained from a man younger than 35 who had mild COVID-19 (a few samples of this study predate the infection). Cell type and time point are not known.

This clonotype came up a few times. V usage is TRBV11-2 and J usage is TRBJ2-3, with 7 positions matching TRBD2. The length of the CDR3 is 16 residues. V was pared by 3 bases and J by 2 bases, with 8 bases of the junction left unmatched. Per germline, CDR1 SGHAT and CDR2 FQNNGV. The CDR3 nucleotides read TGTGCCAGCAGCTTTAGCGGGTCCAGGCCCACAGATACGCAGTATTTT. It yields the protein CASSFSGSRPTDTQYF.

The CDR3 DNA follows: TGTGCCAGCAGCCAAGGGGGCTGGGTCACTGAAGCTTTCTTT. This gives the protein CASSQGGWVTEAFF. This chain uses TRBV7-9 with TRBJ1-1, with 7 bases that match TRBD1. Per germline, CDR1 SEHNR and CDR2 FQNEAQ (reference sequence). V lost 5 bases and J lost 4; bases outside the gene matches: 7. The CDR3 is 14 amino acids.

This clonotype appeared a few times. The chain links TRBV12-3 or TRBV12-4 to TRBJ2-2; TRBD1 might be the D (5 bases). Trimming removed 7 bases at V and 0 bases at J, with 12 bases between. The CDR3 has 15 amino acids. This CDR3 is CASNGEGANTGELFF. In nucleotides, the CDR3 is TGTGCCAGCAATGGGGAAGGGGCGAACACCGGGGAGCTGTTTTTT.

The sample holds many counts of this clonotype. V gene TRBV7-9 combines with J gene TRBJ2-2, with D unclear. The CDR3 runs 13 residues. Germline CDR1 SEHNR, CDR2 FQNEAQ (reference sequence). Trimming shortened V by 1 base and J by 4 bases, and 4 bases separated the two germline ends. The CDR3 DNA reads TGTGCCAGCAGCTTAGATCGCACCGGGGAGCTGTTTTTT. Translating gives CASSLDRTGELFF.

This chain links TRBV9 with TRBJ1-1; 8 positions match TRBD1. J was trimmed by 4 bases and V by 0 bases; bases with no gene match: 5. The CDR3 contains 15 residues. Germline V gives CDR1 SGDLS, CDR2 YYNGEE. The CDR3 protein is CASSVEQGGRTEAFF. CDR3 DNA: TGTGCCAGCAGCGTAGAACAGGGGGGGCGCACTGAAGCTTTCTTT.

The V and J genes are TRBV20-1 and TRBJ1-1, with a possible D match to TRBD1 (6 bases). The length of the CDR3 is 12 residues. Trimming pared 8 bases from V and 1 base from J, leaving 11 bases between. Germline CDR1 DFQATT, CDR2 SNEGSKA (reference sequence). The DNA of the CDR3 is TGCAGTCCCAGAGGGGGGAACACTGAAGCTTTCTTT. This codes for CSPRGGNTEAFF.

This clonotype has a handful of counts. The chain has TRBV20-1 and TRBJ2-7; D not resolved. Trimming removed 8 bases at V and 1 base at J, with 15 bases between. The CDR3 contains 13 residues. Germline V gives CDR1 DFQATT, CDR2 SNEGSKA (reference sequence). CDR3 protein: CSFKGLGSYEQYV. The CDR3 DNA reads as TGCAGTTTCAAGGGCTTAGGATCCTACGAGCAGTACGTC.

There are a few counts of this clonotype. The rearrangement links TRBV7-9 to TRBJ2-1; 7 nucleotides line up with TRBD2. Trimming cost V 4 bases and J 5 bases; bases outside gene matches: 20. Germline CDR1 SEHNR, CDR2 FQNEAQ (reference sequence). The CDR3 is 19 residues long. CDR3 loop: CASSSRWGGAALSHNEQFF. The CDR3 DNA is TGTGCCAGCAGCTCCCGGTGGGGGGGAGCGGCGCTGTCCCACAATGAGCAGTTCTTC.

This clonotype was seen only a few times. V usage is TRBV7-9 and J usage is TRBJ2-5, with D hard to call. CDR3 length equals 14 residues. Germline V gene data show CDR1 as SEHNR and CDR2 as FQNEAQ (reference sequence). With 0 bases removed from V and 3 bases from J, the gap between germline ends came to 8 bases. CDR3 sequence (DNA): TGTGCCAGCAGCTTAGCATCGGACGAAGAGACCCAGTACTTC. Residues: CASSLASDEETQYF.

The chain combines TRBV11-2 with TRBJ1-2; no clear D. V lost 5 bases to trimming and J lost 6 bases, with 7 bases between them. The CDR3 sequence is 11 residues long. The germline gives CDR1 SGHAT, CDR2 FQNNGV. The CDR3 protein is CASSPSDGYTF. CDR3 bases: TGTGCCAGCAGCCCGAGTGATGGCTACACCTTC.

This clonotype has just a few counts. The chain links TRBV4-1 to TRBJ2-7; no clear D gene. This CDR3 comprises 11 residues. The V and J ends lost 9 bases and 5 bases respectively, with 11 bases between them. Germline V gene data show CDR1 as MGHRA and CDR2 as YSYEKL. The CDR3 DNA reads as TGCGCCAGGGAGAAGGGCAACGAGCAGTACTTC. It translates to CAREKGNEQYF.

In this sample, this clonotype turned up a few times. This chain connects TRBV7-2 to TRBJ2-7, with 7 bases that match TRBD2. From germline, CDR1 is SGHTA and CDR2 FQGNSA. The CDR3 is 13 residues long. The J segment lost 9 bases and the V segment lost 5 bases, leaving 10 bases of the junction unmatched. The CDR3 nucleotides are TGTGCCAGCAGCCTGGGGGGACTACCGTTGCAGTACTTC. Residues: CASSLGGLPLQYF.

The chain has TRBV6-2 or TRBV6-3 and TRBJ1-2, with 9 nucleotides matching TRBD1. Germline CDR1 and CDR2: MNHEY and SVGEGT. The junction had 9 bases not matched to a gene; V was cut back by 2 bases and J by 8 bases. The CDR3 has 15 amino acids. CDR3 nucleotide sequence: TGTGCCAGCAGTTACCTCGGGGACAGGGCGACGGGCTACACCTTC. This sequence encodes CASSYLGDRATGYTF.

The chain recombines TRBV28 with TRBJ1-5, with D maybe TRBD1 (6 bases). V lost 3 bases to trimming and J lost 7 bases, with 13 bases between them. Germline lookup yields CDR1 MDHEN and CDR2 SYDVKM. There are 14 residues in the CDR3. The CDR3 here is CASSFGGSGQPQHF. Written as DNA, the CDR3 is TGTGCCAGCAGTTTTGGGGGCTCGGGGCAGCCCCAGCATTTT.

The gene calls are TRBV20-1 and TRBJ2-7, with TRBD2 as a possible D gene (6 bases). Germline CDR1 reads DFQATT; CDR2 reads SNEGSKA (reference sequence). This CDR3 is 14 amino acids long. Trimming removed 3 bases from V and 0 bases from J, with 12 bases in between. The CDR3 protein is CSARVGGLSYEQYF. The CDR3 DNA is TGCAGTGCTAGGGTCGGGGGTCTCTCCTACGAGCAGTACTTC.

The chain has TRBV7-2 and TRBJ1-1; 7 bases align to TRBD1. The CDR3 loop spans 15 amino acids. Per the germline V gene, CDR1 is SGHTA and CDR2 is FQGNSA. V trimming: 3 bases; J trimming: 0 bases; junction bases outside the gene matches: 4. CDR3 DNA: TGTGCCAGCAGCTTGGTTACAGGGGTGAACACTGAAGCTTTCTTT. This gives the protein CASSLVTGVNTEAFF.

The gene calls are TRBV6-2 or TRBV6-3 and TRBJ2-7; D not resolved. This CDR3 contains 14 residues. V shed 0 bases and J shed 3 bases, with 9 bases lying between them. The germline V gene encodes CDR1 MNHEY and CDR2 SVGEGT. CDR3 in amino acids: CASSYSWIYYEQYF. In DNA form, the CDR3 reads TGTGCCAGCAGTTACTCTTGGATTTACTACGAGCAGTACTTC.

This clonotype was observed a few times. J is TRBJ2-7 and V is TRBV14; D call uncertain. Trimming shortened V by 1 base and J by 8 bases, and 12 bases separated the two germline ends. The germline V gene has CDR1 SGHDN and CDR2 FVKESK. The CDR3 length is 13 residues. CDR3: CASSQARLTQQYV. The CDR3 region has the DNA TGTGCCAGCAGCCAAGCGAGGCTGACTCAGCAGTACGTC.

The gene calls are TRBV19 and TRBJ1-5, with TRBD1 matching 9 bases. There are 14 residues in the CDR3. Germline CDR1 LNHDA, CDR2 SQIVND (reference sequence). V shed 10 bases, J shed 4 bases, and the junction held 8 bases outside the gene matches. The CDR3 region is CATWGQGLNQPQHF. For the CDR3, the DNA is TGTGCCACCTGGGGACAGGGCCTTAATCAGCCCCAGCATTTT. The complete variable domain, with remaining parts taken from reference TRBV19 and TRBJ1-5, reads DGGITQSPKYLFRKEGQNVTLSCEQNLNHDAMYWYRQDPGQGLRLIYYSQIVNDFQKGDIAEGYSVSREKKESFPLTVTSAQKNPTAFYLCATWGQGLNQPQHFGDGTRLSIL.

This clonotype was seen only a few times. The chain couples TRBV4-1 to TRBJ2-3; no clear D. Trimming removed 0 bases from V and 2 bases from J, with 12 bases in between. The CDR3 spans 16 residues. CDR1 and CDR2 (germline): MGHRA, YSYEKL. The CDR3 sequence: CASSQEAAPNTDTQYF. For the CDR3, the DNA is TGCGCCAGCAGCCAAGAGGCTGCCCCTAACACAGATACGCAGTATTTT.

The CDR3 reads CAISDRGDPNSPLHF. The CDR3 DNA sequence: TGTGCCATCAGTGACAGGGGGGACCCTAATTCACCCCTCCACTTT. The V gene is TRBV10-3, the J gene TRBJ1-6, with 7 positions matching TRBD1. Per germline, CDR1 ENHRY and CDR2 SYGVKD. This CDR3 spans 15 amino acids. V was pared by 3 bases and J by 6 bases, with 5 bases of the junction left unmatched.

Only a few counts were recorded for this clonotype. V and J are TRBV20-1 and TRBJ2-7, with TRBD2 as a possible D gene (5 bases). The V and J ends lost 3 bases and 2 bases respectively, with 11 bases between them. The length of the CDR3 is 13 residues. The germline V gene encodes CDR1 DFQATT and CDR2 SNEGSKA (reference sequence). In DNA form, the CDR3 reads TGCAGTGCTAGTGATGGACTGACCTACGAGCAGTACTTC. It yields the protein CSASDGLTYEQYF.

The chain carries TRBV12-3 or TRBV12-4 and TRBJ2-7, with 8 bases matching TRBD1. V lost 3 bases to trimming and J lost 2 bases; unmatched junction nucleotides: 6. CDR3 length equals 15 residues. The CDR3 DNA follows: TGTGCCAGCAGTTTCGGCCAGGGGGCCCCCTACGAGCAGTACGTC. It yields the protein CASSFGQGAPYEQYV.